Listed below are T cell receptor beta chains from one sample, sequenced in a study of T cell repertoires in cytomegalovirus infection. These receptors are not linked to any known antigen. TCRdb itself ran the reads through MiXCR, one entry per CDR3 protein. Of 830,000 or so distinct CDR3 sequences detected, 30% to 35% appear once; the ten largest clones hold around 12%. The source material was cultured CD8+ T cells from PBMCs, sampled from culture after CMV antigen stimulation. The source is a human donor in good health (CMV status not recorded). Some clones in this sample may be carry-over from other donors' samples. CDR3s leave out the opening cysteine and the closing phenylalanine or tryptophan.

j_gene	v_gene	CDR3aa
TRBJ1-5	TRBV7-9	ASSSDRDHNQPQH
TRBJ2-7	TRBV7-6	ASSLSTGEYEQY
TRBJ2-7	TRBV5-5	ASRLRAGDYEQY
TRBJ1-4	TRBV5-4	ASSQDDEHEKLF
TRBJ2-2	TRBV7-6	TSSLDRGPGELF
TRBJ2-3	TRBV7-9	ASTSPEGGSLNTQY
TRBJ2-1	TRBV4-1	ASSQVLYNEQF
TRBJ2-6	TRBV29-1	SVEEGRGDRASSGANVLT
TRBJ1-1	TRBV2	ASSPRDRGLMNTEAF
TRBJ2-1	TRBV6-1	ASSGPLHQF
TRBJ2-2	TRBV12-3/TRBV12-4	ASSFELTGELF
TRBJ2-2	TRBV7-8	ASSTIAGGLTGELF
TRBJ2-2	TRBV27	ASSRVNTGELF
TRBJ2-7	TRBV7-9	ASSLELVVLSYEQY
TRBJ1-1	TRBV6-5	ASRLSGTEAF
TRBJ1-5	TRBV19	ASNSDTPEGNQPQH
TRBJ2-1	TRBV2	ASSEGWQGTYNEQF
TRBJ2-2	TRBV19	ASIGHNTGELF
TRBJ2-7	TRBV27	ASSRTGTYEQY
TRBJ2-1	TRBV27	ASSSTSGGSPSYNEQF
TRBJ2-7	TRBV4-1	ASSQDSQGRLYEQY
TRBJ1-1	TRBV6-2/TRBV6-3	ASSPMGVNTEAF
TRBJ2-1	TRBV12-3/TRBV12-4	ASTVAGYNEQF
TRBJ1-1	TRBV20-1	SGIGPGQMNTEAF
TRBJ1-2	TRBV14	VSSQVRGAGGRNGYT
TRBJ2-2	TRBV7-2	ASSLKIPGELF
TRBJ1-5	TRBV13	ASSLVWSSRPQH
TRBJ1-1	TRBV20-1	SVPVSTEAF
TRBJ1-2	TRBV4-1	ASSPTWQGSNYGYT
TRBJ2-3	TRBV27	ASSFGTGDPSTDTQY
TRBJ2-2	TRBV10-3	AINSGLANTGELF
TRBJ2-3	TRBV7-9	ASIATRPSTDTQY
TRBJ1-2	TRBV6-2/TRBV6-3	ACQTGPNYGYT
TRBJ2-7	TRBV27	ASSLSIHHPYEQY
TRBJ1-6	TRBV10-3	AISESGGRYSPLH
TRBJ1-5	TRBV7-2	ASSFLGQAVYSNQPQH
TRBJ1-6	TRBV4-1	ASSQETGLVSPLH
TRBJ2-1	TRBV11-1	ASSKQANSYNEQF
TRBJ2-1	TRBV7-9	ASIVGNEQF
TRBJ2-1	TRBV6-6	ASSYSTGGGNEQF
TRBJ1-6	TRBV14	ASSQVYRGRRSPLH
TRBJ2-7	TRBV5-1	ASSVEPTTGSYEQY
TRBJ2-3	TRBV7-8	ASSLDFPYGASNITVDTQY
TRBJ2-3	TRBV6-2/TRBV6-3	ASSYSPSGGVDTQY
TRBJ1-2	TRBV6-6	ASSPRRVHSNYGYT
TRBJ1-5	TRBV6-5	ASSSDRGKDQPQH
TRBJ2-1	TRBV7-2	ASSSGLAVYNEQF
TRBJ2-4	TRBV5-4	ASSLPSGGTKNIQY
TRBJ1-1	TRBV19	ASSIVYSGALEAF
TRBJ1-1	TRBV25-1	ATMGRRINYMNTEAF
TRBJ2-3	TRBV28	ASSLPRTDTQY
TRBJ2-4	TRBV7-6	ASSLVWGEDKNIQY
TRBJ1-1	TRBV25-1	ASSAHPGPVSEAF